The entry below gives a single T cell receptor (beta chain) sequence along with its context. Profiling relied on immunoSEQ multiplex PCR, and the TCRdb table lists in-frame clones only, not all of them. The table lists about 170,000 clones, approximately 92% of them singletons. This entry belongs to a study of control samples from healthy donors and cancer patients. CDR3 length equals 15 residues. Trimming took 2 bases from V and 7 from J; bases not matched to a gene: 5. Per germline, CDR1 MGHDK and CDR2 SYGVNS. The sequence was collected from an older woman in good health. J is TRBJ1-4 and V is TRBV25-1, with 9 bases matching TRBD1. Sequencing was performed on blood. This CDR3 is CASSEPGTGSEKLFF. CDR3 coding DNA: TGTGCCAGCAGTGAACCCGGGACAGGGAGTGAAAAACTGTTTTTT.